This T cell receptor (beta chain) is drawn from a study of cytomegalovirus exposure and HLA in healthy donors. Study-level results: Rates of TCR association differed by HLA locus in a later analysis, with DRB1 highest and HLA-C lowest. Among the sequence variants, a highly shared cluster was likely an artifact of sequencing. Information on immune exposure was restricted to one variable (CMV serostatus).

Of note for this clone: Its antigen is not identified.

Use of 60 Vbeta and 13 Jbeta primers characterized the PCR. The method was immunoSEQ multiplex PCR; TCRdb's version includes in-frame clones alone and lacks a portion of them. The sample lists about 110,000 clones, 60% to 75% occurring once. Germline loops: CDR1 SGHNT, CDR2 YYREEE (reference sequence). V lost 4 bases to trimming and J lost 5 bases; unmatched junction nucleotides: 6. The CDR3 consists of 14 residues. This TCR was recovered from a man aged 25 to 45 in good health and CMV-seronegative. Sequenced sample: PBMCs. The chain links TRBV5-4 to TRBJ2-5, with TRBD1 identical over 9 bases. The CDR3 DNA is TGTGCCAGCAGCCACAGGGGGCCGGGGGAGACCCAGTACTTC. Protein product: CASSHRGPGETQYF.